These 32 T cell receptor beta chains share one sample of origin, sequenced in a study of CD8 T cells in Susac syndrome. Random-hexamer reverse transcription was applied to about 0.45 to 1 ug RNA. TCRdb reanalysed the immunoSEQ multiplex PCR reads using MiXCR and keeps one entry per CDR3 protein. The table records around 170,000 distinct CDR3 sequences, approximately 94% of them present only once. Specimen: CD4+ T cells from PBMCs. All receptors come from a human donor with Susac syndrome.

This clonotype was recorded only once. The CDR3 is CSARDRMGARMNTEAFF. CDR3 nucleotide sequence: TGCAGTGCTAGAGATAGGATGGGGGCCCGGATGAACACTGAAGCTTTCTTT. The gene calls are TRBV20-1 and TRBJ1-1; D possibly corresponds to TRBD1 (6 bases). The V gene lost 0 bases and the J gene lost 0 bases, with 17 bases spanning the gap. Germline lookup yields CDR1 DFQATT and CDR2 SNEGSKA (reference sequence). The CDR3 runs to 17 residues.

The CDR3 region has the DNA TGTGCCAGCAGTTACTCGATTGGGGTCTACGAGCAGTACTTC. This translates into CASSYSIGVYEQYF. V and J are TRBV6-5 and TRBJ2-7; no definite D call. Trimming removed 0 bases from V and 3 bases from J, with 9 bases in between. The CDR3 spans 14 residues. Germline V gene sequence: CDR1 MNHEY, CDR2 SVGAGI.

The chain joins TRBV14 to TRBJ2-1; 9 bases agree with TRBD1. The germline gives CDR1 SGHDN, CDR2 FVKESK. Trimming at V came to 1 base and at J to 6 bases, leaving 7 bases not matched to a gene. This CDR3 contains 16 residues. The DNA of the CDR3 is TGTGCCAGCAGCCAAGGGCCGGGACAGGGCTTCAATGAGCAGTTCTTC. Its protein is CASSQGPGQGFNEQFF.

This sequence joins TRBV27 and TRBJ2-7, with a possible D match to TRBD2 (5 bases). Germline-derived CDR1 and CDR2 are MNHEY and SMNVEV (reference sequence). The CDR3 is made up of 11 amino acids. Trimming took 7 bases from V and 12 from J, leaving 16 bases between them. The CDR3 sequence is CASTSSGVRYF. The CDR3 DNA sequence: TGTGCCAGCACAAGCTCCGGGGTTCGGTACTTC.

This chain uses TRBV6-2 or TRBV6-3 with TRBJ2-1, with 14 bases identical to TRBD2. The CDR3 runs 15 residues. Losses at the gene ends were 4 bases for V and 7 bases for J; bases not matched to a gene: 3. CDR1 is MNHEY, CDR2 SVGEGT, per germline. This chain's CDR3 is CASSWTSGRMNEQFF. CDR3 coding DNA: TGTGCCAGCAGTTGGACTAGCGGGAGGATGAATGAGCAGTTCTTC.

J is TRBJ2-6 and V is TRBV5-1; possible D gene TRBD2, 6 bases. Germline V CDR1 and CDR2: SGHRS, YFSETQ. Trimming stripped 4 bases from V and 0 bases from J, with 14 bases between. The CDR3 consists of 17 residues. CDR3 region: CASSGGLGGSGANVLTF. The CDR3 coding sequence is TGCGCCAGCAGCGGGGGACTGGGAGGCTCTGGGGCCAACGTCCTGACTTTC.

This clonotype was picked up one time. The chain carries TRBV9 and TRBJ1-3; D not certain. Deletions cut 0 bases from V and 5 bases from J, with 6 bases between. The CDR3 is 13 residues long. The V gene's germline CDR1 is SGDLS and CDR2 YYNGEE. The DNA of the CDR3 is TGTGCCAGCAGCGTAGATCACCGAAACACCATATATTTT. Translating gives CASSVDHRNTIYF.

This clonotype was detected once. This rearrangement joins TRBV2 to TRBJ2-7; D perhaps matches TRBD1 (5 bases). CDR3 size: 14 residues. The V and J ends lost 3 bases and 1 base respectively, with 10 bases between them. Germline V lookup: CDR1 SNHLY, CDR2 FYNNEI. The CDR3 coding sequence is TGTGCCAGCAGTGAGGGGTCAGGGTCCTACGAGCAGTACTTC. This translates into CASSEGSGSYEQYF.

The V call is TRBV29-1, the J call TRBJ1-2, with 8 bases aligning to TRBD1. This CDR3 is 13 amino acids long. Germline V gene sequence: CDR1 SQVTM, CDR2 ANQGSEA. V lost 6 bases, J lost 2 bases, and 5 bases stayed unmatched. Here the CDR3 DNA reads TGCAGCGTAGCACGGACAGGGAACTATGGCTACACCTTC. Its protein is CSVARTGNYGYTF. The whole variable domain, filled in from reference TRBV29-1 and TRBJ1-2, reads SAVISQKPSRDICQRGTSLTIQCQVDSQVTMMFWYRQQPGQSLTLIATANQGSEATYESGFVIDKFPISRPNLTFSTLTVSNMSPEDSSIYLCSVARTGNYGYTFGSGTRLTVV.

The gene calls are TRBV12-3 or TRBV12-4 and TRBJ2-5; 15 bases line up with TRBD2. This CDR3 comprises 15 residues. V was pared by 6 bases and J by 12 bases, with 11 bases of the junction left unmatched. CDR3 nucleotide sequence: TGTGCCAGCAGCACCCTGGGGACTAGCGGGAGGCCAAAGTACTTC. This gives the protein CASSTLGTSGRPKYF.

The rearrangement joins TRBV20-1 to TRBJ2-7; tentatively, D is TRBD2 (6 bases). The CDR3 length is 12 residues. Germline lookup yields CDR1 DFQATT and CDR2 SNEGSKA (reference sequence). V lost 6 bases and J 1 base, leaving 10 bases between the germline ends. The DNA of the CDR3 is TGCAGTGCGACCGGGGGTTCCTACGAGCAGTACGTC. It is translated as CSATGGSYEQYV.

The chain employs TRBV4-1 and TRBJ2-2; 8 bases agree with TRBD2. This CDR3 is 18 amino acids long. V trimming: 2 bases; J trimming: 0 bases; junction bases outside the gene matches: 8. From germline, CDR1 is MGHRA and CDR2 YSYEKL. In DNA form, the CDR3 reads TGCGCCAGCAGCCAACGGGATAGCGGGGTCGCGAACACCGGGGAGCTGTTTTTT. Its protein product is CASSQRDSGVANTGELFF.

This clonotype was recorded once. The DNA for the CDR3 is TGCGCCAGCAGCTTAGAAGGGGGTCAGCCCCAGCATTTT. This codes for CASSLEGGQPQHF. The chain recombines TRBV5-1 with TRBJ1-5, with a weak D call TRBD1 (6 bases). Trimming took 2 bases from V and 6 from J, leaving 9 bases between them. Germline V CDR1 and CDR2: SGHRS, YFSETQ. CDR3 length: 13 amino acids.

The genes are TRBV25-1 and TRBJ1-6, with D unresolved. V lost 4 bases, J lost 14 bases, and 9 bases lay in between. The CDR3 covers 11 residues. Germline-derived CDR1 and CDR2 are MGHDK and SYGVNS. CDR3 nucleotide sequence: TGTGCCAGCAGTGTTCGGGGAGCCCTCCACTTT. As protein: CASSVRGALHF.

V and J are TRBV6-6 and TRBJ2-7, with 7 bases identical to TRBD1. The CDR3 covers 14 residues. CDR1 is MNHNY and CDR2 is SVGAGI in the germline V gene (reference sequence). Trimming removed 5 bases from V and 6 bases from J; junction bases left unmatched: 10. The CDR3 DNA sequence: TGTGCCAGCAGTAGAGACACCTCAGGGGGCGAGCAGTACTTC. Translation: CASSRDTSGGEQYF.

This clonotype turned up a few times. The CDR3 protein is CSARDRGYQPQHF. The CDR3 bases are TGCAGTGCTCGTGACAGGGGCTATCAGCCCCAGCATTTT. V gene TRBV20-1 combines with J gene TRBJ1-5, with 8 bases matching TRBD1. Per the germline V gene, CDR1 is DFQATT and CDR2 is SNEGSKA (reference sequence). The V gene end was trimmed by 5 bases and the J gene end by 5 bases; junction bases not matched to a gene: 5. The CDR3 has 13 amino acids.

J is TRBJ2-3 and V is TRBV6-5, with TRBD1 identical over 8 bases. Germline V gene sequence: CDR1 MNHEY, CDR2 SVGAGI. The V and J ends lost 2 bases and 2 bases, in that order; junction bases with no gene match: 9. There are 17 residues in the CDR3. The CDR3 DNA follows: TGTGCCAGCAGTTACGCAGGGGGCGCATGGTCCACAGATACGCAGTATTTT. It codes for CASSYAGGAWSTDTQYF.

The chain links TRBV3-1 to TRBJ2-1; 12 nucleotides match TRBD2. J was trimmed by 9 bases and V by 2 bases; bases with no gene match: 5. The CDR3 covers 15 residues. Germline-derived CDR1 and CDR2 are LGHDT and YNNKEL (reference sequence). The CDR3 DNA is TGTGCCAGCAGCCAACTAGCGGGAGGGCCCGGTGAGCAGTTCTTC. Translating it yields CASSQLAGGPGEQFF.

The J gene is TRBJ2-7, the V gene TRBV28; D unresolved. Germline CDR1 is MDHEN and CDR2 is SYDVKM. This CDR3 spans 11 amino acids. V was trimmed by 6 bases and J by 2 bases, leaving 5 bases between them. CDR3: CASRSPYEQYF. CDR3 bases: TGTGCCAGCAGGAGCCCCTACGAGCAGTACTTC.

The gene calls are TRBV12-3 or TRBV12-4 and TRBJ1-4, with TRBD1 as a possible D gene (6 bases). The CDR3 covers 13 residues. The ends were cut back, 3 bases at V and 8 bases at J, with 10 bases in the middle. The CDR3 loop reads CASSFGGPEKLFF. CDR3 nucleotide sequence: TGTGCCAGCAGTTTTGGGGGCCCCGAAAAACTGTTTTTT.

This chain connects TRBV20-1 to TRBJ2-1; 14 bases match TRBD2. CDR3 length: 14 amino acids. Looked up from germline, CDR1 is DFQATT and CDR2 is SNEGSKA (reference sequence). The V and J ends lost 3 bases and 15 bases, in that order; junction bases with no gene match: 10. This CDR3 is CSASTSGLAGDRFF. The CDR3, as DNA: TGCAGTGCTAGTACCTCGGGACTAGCGGGGGACCGGTTCTTC.

V and J are TRBV3-1 and TRBJ2-5; TRBD2 aligns across 9 bases. CDR3 length: 16 residues. CDR1 is LGHDT, CDR2 YNNKEL, per germline (reference sequence). V dropped 1 base and J dropped 5; count of bases not matched to a gene: 8. The CDR3 reads CASSQGRRGGGETQYF. The CDR3 bases are TGTGCCAGCAGCCAAGGACGGCGGGGGGGCGGTGAGACCCAGTACTTC.

The chain combines TRBV28 with TRBJ2-1, with 11 nucleotides matching TRBD2. The CDR3 runs to 16 residues. Losses at the gene ends were 5 bases for V and 5 bases for J; bases not matched to a gene: 8. CDR1 and CDR2 from the germline V gene are MDHEN and SYDVKM. CDR3 region: CASSPTSGIPDNEQFF. In nucleotides, the CDR3 is TGTGCCAGCAGTCCGACTAGCGGGATACCTGACAATGAGCAGTTCTTC.

V is TRBV7-9 and J is TRBJ2-1; D is ambiguous. The V end was cut by 1 base, the J end by 9 bases, with 13 bases between. The CDR3 contains 14 residues. Germline V CDR1 and CDR2: SEHNR, FQNEAQ (reference sequence). The CDR3 bases are TGTGCCAGCAGCTTAGTTTCGCTGGTGGTTGAGCAGTTCTTC. The encoded protein is CASSLVSLVVEQFF.

The V and J genes are TRBV5-4 and TRBJ2-7; 8 bases are shared with TRBD1. Germline assignment: CDR1 SGHNT and CDR2 YYREEE (reference sequence). The ends lost 1 base at V and 3 bases at J; junction bases unmatched: 6. This CDR3 has 15 residues. The CDR3 protein is CASSLRQGINYEQYF. CDR3 in DNA: TGTGCCAGCAGCTTGCGACAGGGGATCAACTACGAGCAGTACTTC.

The V and J genes are TRBV3-1 and TRBJ1-2; D might be TRBD1 (5 bases). Germline CDR1 reads LGHDT; CDR2 reads YNNKEL (reference sequence). This CDR3 spans 14 amino acids. Trimming left V 4 bases short and J 6 bases short, with 15 bases between. CDR3 region: CASSLSGGVDGYTF. The CDR3 bases are TGTGCCAGCAGCCTAAGTGGGGGTGTTGATGGCTACACCTTC.

This clonotype was seen only once. The V call is TRBV18, the J call TRBJ2-1, with 10 bases that match TRBD1. Germline V gene lookup returns CDR1 KGHSH and CDR2 LQKENI. The CDR3 length is 14 residues. Losses at the gene ends were 4 bases for V and 7 bases for J; bases not matched to a gene: 4. Here the CDR3 DNA reads TGTGCCAGCTCACGGGACAGGGGTAAAAATGAGCAGTTCTTC. The encoded protein is CASSRDRGKNEQFF.

This clonotype was seen once. The chain has TRBV7-2 and TRBJ2-5, with D perhaps matching TRBD1 (6 bases). V was clipped by 5 bases and J by 2 bases, with 15 bases between them. This CDR3 has 15 amino acids. The germline gives CDR1 SGHTA, CDR2 FQGNSA. The chain's CDR3 is CASSPRVDRQETQYF. CDR3 in DNA: TGTGCCAGCAGCCCCCGTGTTGACAGGCAAGAGACCCAGTACTTC.

The chain uses TRBV15 and TRBJ2-3; no clear D. This CDR3 is built from 15 residues. From germline, CDR1 is LNHNV and CDR2 YYDKDF (reference sequence). V was trimmed by 0 bases and J by 8 bases, leaving 15 bases between them. This CDR3 reads CATSRDFSRASTQYF. As DNA, the CDR3 is TGTGCCACCAGCAGAGATTTTTCCCGCGCCTCTACGCAGTATTTT.

The V gene is TRBV7-2, the J gene TRBJ2-7; D unclear. This CDR3 contains 15 residues. Deletions cut 6 bases from V and 0 bases from J, with 15 bases between. Germline V gives CDR1 SGHTA, CDR2 FQGNSA. CDR3 nucleotide sequence: TGTGCCAGCAGTTCTCCCGGAACACTCTCCTACGAGCAGTACTTC. It encodes CASSSPGTLSYEQYF.

This chain joins TRBV20-1 and TRBJ2-3; possibly TRBD2 for D (5 bases). The CDR3 totals 13 residues. Germline CDR1 reads DFQATT; CDR2 reads SNEGSKA (reference sequence). Trimming removed 6 bases from V and 4 bases from J, with 14 bases in between. The CDR3 here is CSAPLPGADTQYF. The CDR3 region has the DNA TGCAGTGCCCCACTTCCCGGGGCAGATACGCAGTATTTT.

The chain recombines TRBV20-1 with TRBJ2-1; D remains unclear. Germline values: CDR1 DFQATT, CDR2 SNEGSKA (reference sequence). V was clipped by 0 bases and J by 6 bases, with 12 bases between them. The length of the CDR3 is 14 residues. The CDR3 sequence is CSARDLRTGNEQFF. Here the CDR3 DNA reads TGCAGTGCTAGAGATCTACGTACCGGCAATGAGCAGTTCTTC.